Below, 17 T cell receptor beta chains from the same sample are listed, as sequenced in a study of blood T cell repertoires in COVID-19. Produced via immunoSEQ multiplex PCR; TCRdb's table is partial and in-frame only. The sample carries some 80,000 clones, about 80% recorded once. What was sequenced was peripheral blood. These receptor sequences come from a woman in her thirties or forties with active or convalescent COVID-19.

The V and J genes are TRBV3-1 (or the pseudogene TRBV3-2) and TRBJ1-1; 7 nucleotides align to TRBD1. The germline CDR1 and CDR2 sequences are LGHDT and YNNKEL (reference sequence). This CDR3 comprises 17 residues. J lost 2 bases, V lost 4 bases, and 13 bases had no gene match. As DNA, the CDR3 is TGTGCCAGCAGCCCGCGCGGACTACAGGGGAAAAACACTGAAGCTTTCTTT. The encoded protein is CASSPRGLQGKNTEAFF.

The rearrangement uses TRBV7-2 and TRBJ2-7; 11 bases match TRBD2. This CDR3 is 16 amino acids long. CDR1 is SGHTA, CDR2 FQGNSA, per germline. With V trimmed by 2 bases and J by 6 bases, 9 bases remained unmatched. CDR3 coding DNA: TGTGCCAGCAGCTTACTAGCGGGAGGCCCCGAGAGCGAGCAGTACTTC. Residues: CASSLLAGGPESEQYF.

This clone was counted only a few times. The V gene is TRBV9, the J gene TRBJ1-2; D is uncertain. CDR1 is SGDLS and CDR2 is YYNGEE in the germline V gene. V gave up 0 bases and J gave up 6 bases, with 12 bases separating them. This CDR3 region has 14 residues. The CDR3 nucleotides are TGTGCCAGCAGCGTAGGGCCCCGGGAGGATGGCTACACCTTC. Its translation is CASSVGPREDGYTF.

The chain combines TRBV7-9 with TRBJ2-1; D is uncertain. CDR3 length: 12 residues. Germline CDR1 reads SEHNR; CDR2 reads FQNEAQ (reference sequence). V lost 6 bases, J lost 8 bases, and 11 bases lay in between. CDR3 region: CASRSVQDEQFF. CDR3 bases: TGTGCCAGCAGGTCCGTGCAGGATGAGCAGTTCTTC.

The rearrangement uses TRBV5-8 and TRBJ2-1; the D gene is possibly TRBD2 (6 bases). Germline V gene lookup returns CDR1 SGHTS and CDR2 YDEGEE. The CDR3 is 12 residues long. Trimming pared 10 bases from V and 8 bases from J, leaving 16 bases between. The CDR3 is CAVRLVPYEQFF. In DNA, the CDR3 is TGTGCCGTTCGACTAGTTCCTTATGAGCAGTTCTTC.

This chain connects TRBV27 to TRBJ2-5; no reliable D call. The CDR3 consists of 13 residues. Trimming left V 3 bases short and J 0 bases short, with 5 bases between. Germline V gene data show CDR1 as MNHEY and CDR2 as SMNVEV (reference sequence). CDR3 in DNA: TGTGCCAGCAGTTTCTCGTACCAAGAGACCCAGTACTTC. Residues: CASSFSYQETQYF.

This clone has just one count. The chain employs TRBV24-1 and TRBJ1-5; no definite D call. This CDR3 is built from 15 residues. Trimming cost V 4 bases and J 11 bases, with 20 bases left between them. Germline assignment: CDR1 KGHDR and CDR2 SFDVKD. In DNA, the CDR3 is TGTGCCACCAGTGACCCGAGGGCACCCGCGGAAGCCCAGCATTTT. It translates to CATSDPRAPAEAQHF.

The genes are TRBV6-6 and TRBJ2-7, with 8 bases identical to TRBD1. Germline-derived CDR1 and CDR2 are MNHNY and SVGAGI (reference sequence). The CDR3 contains 14 residues. After removal of 7 bases from V and 4 bases from J, the junction contained 9 bases not matched to a gene. CDR3: CASTYGQGEYEQYF. In DNA, the CDR3 is TGTGCCAGCACCTATGGACAGGGTGAGTACGAGCAGTACTTC.

The chain recombines TRBV7-9 with TRBJ2-7, with 8 bases lining up with TRBD1. The germline gives CDR1 SEHNR, CDR2 FQNEAQ (reference sequence). The ends lost 3 bases at V and 1 base at J; junction bases unmatched: 8. The CDR3 consists of 16 residues. The CDR3 spells CASSFPQGARSYEQYF. The CDR3 DNA reads as TGTGCCAGCAGCTTCCCCCAGGGGGCCAGGTCCTACGAGCAGTACTTC.

The genes are TRBV15 and TRBJ2-1; 8 bases match TRBD2. The CDR3 is 18 residues long. Trimming at V came to 3 bases and at J to 2 bases, leaving 12 bases not matched to a gene. Germline CDR1 reads LNHNV; CDR2 reads YYDKDF (reference sequence). CDR3 amino acids: CATSSFLHSGATYNEQFF. In nucleotides, the CDR3 is TGTGCCACCAGCAGCTTCCTACATAGCGGGGCTACCTACAATGAGCAGTTCTTC.

The chain has TRBV11-3 and TRBJ2-5; 8 bases line up with TRBD2. CDR1 SGHNT and CDR2 YENEEA come from the germline V gene. CDR3 size: 17 residues. V lost 4 bases to trimming and J lost 3 bases; unmatched junction nucleotides: 13. CDR3 DNA: TGTGCCAGCAGCTGGCCCGATAGCGGGGTGGGTAAAGAGACCCAGTACTTC. This codes for CASSWPDSGVGKETQYF.

The chain recombines TRBV7-2 with TRBJ1-4; no firm D call. The CDR3 loop spans 14 amino acids. V dropped 3 bases and J dropped 2 bases, with 7 bases sitting between them. Germline CDR1 and CDR2: SGHTA and FQGNSA. The CDR3, as DNA: TGTGCCAGCAGCTTCGGGGTCACTAATGAAAAACTGTTTTTT. It yields the protein CASSFGVTNEKLFF.

The V call is TRBV12-5, the J call TRBJ2-1, with TRBD2 matching over 10 bases. The germline CDR1 and CDR2 sequences are LGHNT and FRNRAP. The CDR3 extends over 14 amino acids. Trimming removed 5 bases from V and 8 bases from J; junction bases left unmatched: 6. The CDR3 DNA follows: TGTGCTAGTGGTCTAGCGGGGGTTTCGGATGAGCAGTTCTTC. It is translated as CASGLAGVSDEQFF.

The J gene is TRBJ2-3, the V gene TRBV23-1, with 8 bases aligning to TRBD2. TRBV23-1 is an open reading frame, and its role is uncertain. There are 15 residues in the CDR3. The ends lost 4 bases at V and 1 base at J; junction bases unmatched: 4. CDR3 protein: CASSRIGGGTDTQYF. CDR3 nucleotide sequence: TGCGCCAGCAGTCGGATCGGGGGGGGCACAGATACGCAGTATTTT.

This clone came up many times. V gene TRBV6-1 combines with J gene TRBJ1-2; D uncertain. The CDR3 is 18 residues long. Between the trimmed V and J ends, which lost 2 bases and 0 bases, there was a span of 19 bases. Germline loops: CDR1 MNHNS, CDR2 SASEGT. The CDR3 nucleotides are TGTGCCAGCAGTGAATTTTCCACTCTAACCCCCCCTAACTATGGCTACACCTTC. As protein: CASSEFSTLTPPNYGYTF.

The chain employs TRBV7-9 and TRBJ2-2; 7 bases are a match to TRBD1. J lost 1 base, V lost 4 bases, and 9 bases had no gene match. This CDR3 has 17 amino acids. Germline V gene data show CDR1 as SEHNR and CDR2 as FQNEAQ (reference sequence). The CDR3 region has the DNA TGTGCCAGCAGCTCACCTGACAGGGCCCGGAACACCGGGGAGCTGTTTTTT. Its translation is CASSSPDRARNTGELFF.

The chain recombines TRBV12-3 or TRBV12-4 with TRBJ1-6; D might be TRBD1 (5 bases). The V end lost 6 bases, the J end lost 6 bases, and 9 bases lay between the germline ends. This CDR3 is built from 13 residues. DNA for the CDR3: TGTGCCAGCAGACAGGAATTTAATTCACCCCTCCACTTT. Translated: CASRQEFNSPLHF.